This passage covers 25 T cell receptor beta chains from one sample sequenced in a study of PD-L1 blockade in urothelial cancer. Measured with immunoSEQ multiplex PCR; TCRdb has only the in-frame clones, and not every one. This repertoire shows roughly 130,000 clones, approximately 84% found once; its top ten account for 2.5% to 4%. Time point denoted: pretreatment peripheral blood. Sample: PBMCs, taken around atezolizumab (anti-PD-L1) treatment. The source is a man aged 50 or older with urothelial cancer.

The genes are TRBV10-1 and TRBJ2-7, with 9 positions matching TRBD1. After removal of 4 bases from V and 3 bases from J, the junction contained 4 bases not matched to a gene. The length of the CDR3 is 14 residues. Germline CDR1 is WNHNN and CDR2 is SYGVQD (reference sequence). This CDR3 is CASSAGTGIYEQYF. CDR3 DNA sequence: TGCGCCAGCAGTGCAGGGACAGGGATCTACGAGCAGTACTTC.

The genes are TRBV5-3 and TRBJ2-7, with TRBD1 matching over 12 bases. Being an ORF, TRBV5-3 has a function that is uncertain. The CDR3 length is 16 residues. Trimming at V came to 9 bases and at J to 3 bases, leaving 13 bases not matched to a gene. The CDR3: CANPGQGAFLFYEQYF. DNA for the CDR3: TGTGCCAACCCGGGACAGGGGGCGTTTCTCTTCTACGAGCAGTACTTC.

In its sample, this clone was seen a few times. CDR3 region: CASSVGRGTGVTSTDTQYF. Here the CDR3 DNA reads TGTGCCAGCAGCGTAGGAAGAGGGACAGGGGTGACTAGCACAGATACGCAGTATTTT. The rearrangement joins TRBV9 to TRBJ2-3; TRBD1 agrees at 10 bases. Germline CDR1 reads SGDLS; CDR2 reads YYNGEE. The CDR3 spans 19 residues. The junction had 10 bases not matched to a gene; V was cut back by 0 bases and J by 0 bases.

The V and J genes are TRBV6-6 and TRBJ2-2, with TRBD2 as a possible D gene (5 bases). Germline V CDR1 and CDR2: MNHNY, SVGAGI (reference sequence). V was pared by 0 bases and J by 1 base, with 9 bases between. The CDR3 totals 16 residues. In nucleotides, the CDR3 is TGTGCCAGCAGTTACTCGGACTCGGGGAACACCGGGGAGCTGTTTTTT. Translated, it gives CASSYSDSGNTGELFF.

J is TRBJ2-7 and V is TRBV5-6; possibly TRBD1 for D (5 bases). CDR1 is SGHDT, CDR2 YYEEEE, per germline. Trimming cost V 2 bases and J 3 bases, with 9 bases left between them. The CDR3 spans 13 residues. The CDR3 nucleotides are TGTGCCAGCAGCTTTGACAGTAGCTACGAGCAGTACTTC. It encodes CASSFDSSYEQYF.

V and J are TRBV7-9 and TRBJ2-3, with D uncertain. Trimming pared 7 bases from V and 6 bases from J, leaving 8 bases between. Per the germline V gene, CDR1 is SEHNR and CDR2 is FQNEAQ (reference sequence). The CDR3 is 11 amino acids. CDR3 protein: CASTKEDTQYF. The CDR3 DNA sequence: TGTGCCAGCACGAAAGAGGATACGCAGTATTTT.

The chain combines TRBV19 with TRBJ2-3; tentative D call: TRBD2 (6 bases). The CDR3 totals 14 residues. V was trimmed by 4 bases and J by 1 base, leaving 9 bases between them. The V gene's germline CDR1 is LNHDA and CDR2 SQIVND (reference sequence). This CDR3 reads CASSTGTGTDTQYF. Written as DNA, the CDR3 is TGTGCCAGTAGTACCGGGACTGGCACAGATACGCAGTATTTT.

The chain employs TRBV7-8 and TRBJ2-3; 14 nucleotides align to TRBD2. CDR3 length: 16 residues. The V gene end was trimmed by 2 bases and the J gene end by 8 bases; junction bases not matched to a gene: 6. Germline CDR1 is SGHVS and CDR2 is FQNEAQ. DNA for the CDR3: TGTGCCAGCAGCTTAACTGGACTAGCGGGAGGCGCTACGCAGTATTTT. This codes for CASSLTGLAGGATQYF.

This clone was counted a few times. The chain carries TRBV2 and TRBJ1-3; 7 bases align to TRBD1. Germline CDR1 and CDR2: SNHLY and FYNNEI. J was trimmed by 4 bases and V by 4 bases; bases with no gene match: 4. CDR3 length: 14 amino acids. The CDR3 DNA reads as TGTGCCAGCAGTGTACAGGGGTCGGGAAACACCATATATTTT. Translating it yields CASSVQGSGNTIYF.

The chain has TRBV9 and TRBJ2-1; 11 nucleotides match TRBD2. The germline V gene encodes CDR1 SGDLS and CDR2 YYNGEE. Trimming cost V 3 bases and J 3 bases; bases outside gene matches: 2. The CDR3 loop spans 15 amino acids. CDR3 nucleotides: TGTGCCAGCAGCGCCACTAGCGGGAGCTACAATGAGCAGTTCTTC. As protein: CASSATSGSYNEQFF.

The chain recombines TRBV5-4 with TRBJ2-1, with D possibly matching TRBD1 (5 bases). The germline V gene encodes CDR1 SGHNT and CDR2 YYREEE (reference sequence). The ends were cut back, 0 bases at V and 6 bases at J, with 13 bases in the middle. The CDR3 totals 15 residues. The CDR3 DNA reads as TGTGCCAGCAGCTTGGTTGACAGAGGTGGCAATGAGCAGTTCTTC. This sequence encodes CASSLVDRGGNEQFF.

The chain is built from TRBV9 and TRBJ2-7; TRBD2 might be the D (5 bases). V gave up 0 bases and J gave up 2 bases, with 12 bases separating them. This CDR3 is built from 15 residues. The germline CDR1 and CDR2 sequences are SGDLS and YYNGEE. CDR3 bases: TGTGCCAGCAGCGTAGACCCAGCGGATGCCTACGAGCAGTACTTC. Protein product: CASSVDPADAYEQYF.

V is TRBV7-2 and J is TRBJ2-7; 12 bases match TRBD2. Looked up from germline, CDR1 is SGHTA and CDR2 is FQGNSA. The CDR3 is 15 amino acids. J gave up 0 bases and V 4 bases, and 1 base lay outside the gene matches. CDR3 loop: CASSWTSGASYEQYF. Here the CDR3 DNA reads TGTGCCAGCAGCTGGACTAGCGGGGCCTCCTACGAGCAGTACTTC.

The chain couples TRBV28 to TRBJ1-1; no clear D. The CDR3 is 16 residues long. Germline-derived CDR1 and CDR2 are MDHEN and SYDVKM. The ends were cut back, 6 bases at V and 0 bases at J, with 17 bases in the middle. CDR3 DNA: TGTGCCAGCAGCCTCCAGGTTCTGGCCATGAACACTGAAGCTTTCTTT. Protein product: CASSLQVLAMNTEAFF.

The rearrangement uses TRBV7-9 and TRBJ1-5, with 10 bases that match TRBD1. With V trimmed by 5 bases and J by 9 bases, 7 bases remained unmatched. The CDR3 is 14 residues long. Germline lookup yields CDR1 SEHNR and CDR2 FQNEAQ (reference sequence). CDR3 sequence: CASSPRDRGWPQHF. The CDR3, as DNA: TGTGCCAGCAGCCCTAGGGACAGGGGATGGCCCCAGCATTTT.

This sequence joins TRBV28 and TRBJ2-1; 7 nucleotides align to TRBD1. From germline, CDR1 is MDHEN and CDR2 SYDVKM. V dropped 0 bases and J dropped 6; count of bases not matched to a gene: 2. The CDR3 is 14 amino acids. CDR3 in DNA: TGTGCCAGCAGTTTATGGACAGGGACCAATGAGCAGTTCTTC. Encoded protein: CASSLWTGTNEQFF.

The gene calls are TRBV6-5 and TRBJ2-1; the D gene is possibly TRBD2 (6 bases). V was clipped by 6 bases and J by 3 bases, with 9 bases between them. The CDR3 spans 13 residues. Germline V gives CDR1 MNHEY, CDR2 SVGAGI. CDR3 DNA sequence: TGTGCCAGCAGGGAGGGATACTACAATGAGCAGTTCTTC. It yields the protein CASREGYYNEQFF.

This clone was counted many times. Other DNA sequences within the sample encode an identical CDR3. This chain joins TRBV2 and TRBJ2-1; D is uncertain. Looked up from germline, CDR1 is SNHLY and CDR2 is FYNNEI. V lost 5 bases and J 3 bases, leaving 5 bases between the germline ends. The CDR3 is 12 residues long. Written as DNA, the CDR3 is TGTGCCAGCAGTTATAACTACAATGAGCAGTTCTTC. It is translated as CASSYNYNEQFF. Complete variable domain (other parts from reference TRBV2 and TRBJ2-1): EPEVTQTPSHQVTQMGQEVILRCVPISNHLYFYWYRQILGQKVEFLVSFYNNEISEKSEIFDDQFSVERPDGSNFTLKIRSTKLEDSAMYFCASSYNYNEQFFGPGTRLTVL.

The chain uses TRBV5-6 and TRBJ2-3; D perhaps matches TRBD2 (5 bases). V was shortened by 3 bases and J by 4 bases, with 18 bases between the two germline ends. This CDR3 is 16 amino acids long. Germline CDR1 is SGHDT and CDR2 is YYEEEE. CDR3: CASSSPPSLSPDTQYF. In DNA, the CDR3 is TGTGCCAGCAGCTCACCTCCTAGCTTGAGCCCAGATACGCAGTATTTT.

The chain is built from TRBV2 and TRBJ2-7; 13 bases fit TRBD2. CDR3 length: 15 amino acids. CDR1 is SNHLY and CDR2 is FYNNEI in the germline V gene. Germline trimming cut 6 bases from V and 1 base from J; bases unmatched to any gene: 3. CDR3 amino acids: CASRRTSGGSYEQYF. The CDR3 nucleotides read TGTGCCAGCAGAAGGACTAGCGGGGGATCCTACGAGCAGTACTTC. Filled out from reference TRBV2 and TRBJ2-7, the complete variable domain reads EPEVTQTPSHQVTQMGQEVILRCVPISNHLYFYWYRQILGQKVEFLVSFYNNEISEKSEIFDDQFSVERPDGSNFTLKIRSTKLEDSAMYFCASRRTSGGSYEQYFGPGTRLTVT.

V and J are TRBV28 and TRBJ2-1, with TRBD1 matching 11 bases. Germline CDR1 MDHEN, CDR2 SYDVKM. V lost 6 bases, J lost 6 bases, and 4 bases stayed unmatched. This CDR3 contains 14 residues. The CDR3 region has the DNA TGTGCCAGCAGGCGGACAGGGGGCCTCAATGAGCAGTTCTTC. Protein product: CASRRTGGLNEQFF.

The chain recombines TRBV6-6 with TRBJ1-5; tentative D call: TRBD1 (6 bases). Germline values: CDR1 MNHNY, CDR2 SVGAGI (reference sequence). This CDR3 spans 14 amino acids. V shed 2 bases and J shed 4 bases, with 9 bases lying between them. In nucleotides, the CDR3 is TGTGCCAGCAGTTACGGCAGGGGAAATCAGCCCCAGCATTTT. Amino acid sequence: CASSYGRGNQPQHF.

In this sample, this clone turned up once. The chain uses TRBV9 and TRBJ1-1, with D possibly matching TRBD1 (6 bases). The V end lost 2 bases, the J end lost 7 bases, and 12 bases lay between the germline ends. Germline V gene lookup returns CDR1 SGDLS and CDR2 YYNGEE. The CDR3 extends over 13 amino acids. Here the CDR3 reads CASSVEVRGEAFF. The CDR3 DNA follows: TGTGCCAGCAGCGTCGAGGTCAGGGGTGAAGCTTTCTTT.

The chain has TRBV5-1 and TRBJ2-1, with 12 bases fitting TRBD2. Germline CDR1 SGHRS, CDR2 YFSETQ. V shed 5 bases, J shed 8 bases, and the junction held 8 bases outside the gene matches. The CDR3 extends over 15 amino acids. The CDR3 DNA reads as TGCGCCAGCAGTACGCTAGCGGGAGGGTTCGATGAGCAGTTCTTC. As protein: CASSTLAGGFDEQFF.

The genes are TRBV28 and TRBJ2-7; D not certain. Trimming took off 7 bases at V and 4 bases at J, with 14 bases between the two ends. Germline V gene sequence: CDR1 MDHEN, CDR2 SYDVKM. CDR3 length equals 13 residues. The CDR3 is CASTPGYFYEQYF. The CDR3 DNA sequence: TGTGCCAGCACTCCCGGGTATTTTTACGAGCAGTACTTC.